The rows below give T cell receptor beta chains drawn from one sample of a study of cytomegalovirus exposure and HLA in healthy donors. Sequencing was performed with immunoSEQ multiplex PCR; in TCRdb, only in-frame clones are kept and a portion is missing. The table includes roughly 150,000 clones, roughly two thirds detected once. Specimen: PBMCs. These TCRs come from a young woman in good health and CMV-seropositive. The CDR3 runs from the conserved cysteine through the conserved F or W. Each record gives: CDR3 protein, CDR3 DNA, D gene, J gene, V gene, clone size. D genes are given only for firm matches. Clone size is given for some rows only: seen once, a few or many times, or a class if the clone is expanded.

CDR3: CASSRRDRGLSAEAFF
DNA: TGTGCCAGCAGCCGCCGGGACAGGGGGCTAAGTGCTGAAGCTTTCTTT
D: TRBD1
J: TRBJ1-1
V: TRBV5-8
size: once

CDR3: CASSVVPDSGEKLFF
DNA: TGTGCCAGCAGCGTAGTCCCGGACAGCGGTGAAAAACTGTTTTTT
D: .
J: TRBJ1-4
V: TRBV9
size: .

CDR3: CAGSGRDKGNEKLFF
DNA: TGTGCCGGCAGCGGACGGGACAAAGGGAATGAAAAACTGTTTTTT
D: .
J: TRBJ1-4
V: TRBV7-9
size: .

CDR3: CASSSPGNPNYGYTF
DNA: TGTGCCAGCAGCTCTCCAGGGAACCCTAACTATGGCTACACCTTC
D: .
J: TRBJ1-2
V: TRBV5-5
size: .

CDR3: CASSSEQGGFYEQYF
DNA: TGTGCCAGCAGCTCAGAACAGGGTGGCTTCTACGAGCAGTACTTC
D: .
J: TRBJ2-7
V: TRBV7-2
size: .

CDR3: CASSQGKGSDGYTF
DNA: TGTGCCAGCAGCCAAGGAAAGGGGTCTGATGGCTACACCTTC
D: .
J: TRBJ1-2
V: TRBV14
size: .

CDR3: CASSRTGEDYGYTF
DNA: TGTGCCAGCAGCCGGACAGGGGAGGACTATGGCTACACCTTC
D: TRBD1
J: TRBJ1-2
V: TRBV6-5
size: .

CDR3: CASSRNPSGGSYEQYF
DNA: TGTGCCAGCAGCCGGAACCCTTCCGGGGGCTCCTACGAGCAGTACTTC
D: .
J: TRBJ2-7
V: TRBV7-2
size: .

CDR3: CASGPSGGYGIQYF
DNA: TGTGCTAGTGGCCCAAGCGGGGGGTATGGCATTCAGTACTTC
D: TRBD2
J: TRBJ2-4
V: TRBV12-5
size: .

CDR3: CASSTSGDREQFF
DNA: TGTGCCAGCAGCACTAGCGGGGACCGCGAGCAGTTCTTC
D: TRBD2
J: TRBJ2-1
V: TRBV9
size: once

CDR3: CASSPLRGNYEQYF
DNA: TGTGCCAGCAGCCCCCTCAGGGGCAACTACGAGCAGTACTTC
D: .
J: TRBJ2-7
V: TRBV5-6
size: .

CDR3: CASSQTGTGGTEAFF
DNA: TGTGCCAGCAGCCAGACCGGGACAGGGGGCACTGAAGCTTTCTTT
D: TRBD1
J: TRBJ1-1
V: TRBV9
size: .

CDR3: CASSQEQGNNEQFF
DNA: TGCGCCAGCAGCCAAGAACAGGGTAACAATGAGCAGTTCTTC
D: .
J: TRBJ2-1
V: TRBV4-3
size: .

CDR3: CASSLDRVNSPLHF
DNA: TGTGCCAGCAGCTTGGACAGAGTTAATTCACCCCTCCACTTT
D: .
J: TRBJ1-6
V: TRBV7-6
size: .

CDR3: CASSPLGGANYGYTF
DNA: TGTGCCAGCAGCCCCCTAGGAGGAGCTAACTATGGCTACACCTTC
D: .
J: TRBJ1-2
V: TRBV7-8
size: .

CDR3: CASSQRRTGGYQETQYF
DNA: TGTGCCAGCAGCCAACGCCGGACAGGGGGCTACCAAGAGACCCAGTACTTC
D: TRBD1
J: TRBJ2-5
V: TRBV5-6
size: once

CDR3: CASSLGPGGSPLHF
DNA: TGTGCCAGCAGTCTGGGACCAGGGGGCTCACCCCTCCACTTT
D: TRBD1
J: TRBJ1-6
V: TRBV6-5
size: .